Sequencing of this TCR beta chain was carried out in a study of blood T cells in healthy people across ages. Findings of the study overall: Expanded clonotype shifts may have been confounded, as the donors had an unknown CMV status. Conclusively comparing naive with antigen-experienced cells was impossible with unsorted PBMCs. Observed TCR beta diversity showed a strong correlation with the percentage of naive T cells as measured by flow cytometry.

It was with a sample-barcoded 5' primer and a J-beta primer mix that a second PCR of roughly 7 to 12 cycles was run. Any given sample supplied a minimum of 2.5 million CDR3-containing paired-end reads. TCRdb re-derived calls from the 5' RACE reads in MiXCR, one entry per CDR3 protein. The repertoire holds 500,000 to 550,000 distinct CDR3 sequences, with about 24% as singletons. Comment on this clonotype: Its antigen remains unknown.

This CDR3 has 13 residues. Germline CDR1 is LGHDT and CDR2 is YNNKEL (reference sequence). A further study also used this sample, focusing on T cells of mothers and their children.

The sequence derives from a boy aged 10-17 years in good health. Sample: blood. V gene TRBV3-1 combines with J gene TRBJ2-5; TRBD2 might be the D (6 bases). The DNA end is a closer match to TRBJ2-7, so the J assignment may be wrong. CDR3 region: CASSPGLSREQYF. CDR3 sequence (DNA): TGTGCCAGCAGCCCAGGACTATCACGCGAGCAGTACTTC.